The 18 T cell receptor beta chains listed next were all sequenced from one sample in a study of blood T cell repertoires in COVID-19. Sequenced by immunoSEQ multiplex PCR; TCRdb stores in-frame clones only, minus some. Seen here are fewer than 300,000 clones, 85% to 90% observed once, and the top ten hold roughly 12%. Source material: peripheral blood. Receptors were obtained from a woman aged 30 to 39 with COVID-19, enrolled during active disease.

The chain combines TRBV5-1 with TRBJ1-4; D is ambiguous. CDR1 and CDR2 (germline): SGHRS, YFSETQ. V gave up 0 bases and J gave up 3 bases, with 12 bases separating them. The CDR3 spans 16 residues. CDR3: CASSLAEILPNEKLFF. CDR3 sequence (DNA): TGCGCCAGCAGCTTGGCAGAAATTTTACCTAATGAAAAACTGTTTTTT.

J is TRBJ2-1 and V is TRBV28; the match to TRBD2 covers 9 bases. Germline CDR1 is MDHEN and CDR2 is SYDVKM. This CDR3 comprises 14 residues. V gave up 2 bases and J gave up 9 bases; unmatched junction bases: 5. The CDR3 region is CASSLGGGAGEQFF. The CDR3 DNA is TGTGCCAGCAGTTTAGGCGGGGGGGCTGGTGAGCAGTTCTTC.

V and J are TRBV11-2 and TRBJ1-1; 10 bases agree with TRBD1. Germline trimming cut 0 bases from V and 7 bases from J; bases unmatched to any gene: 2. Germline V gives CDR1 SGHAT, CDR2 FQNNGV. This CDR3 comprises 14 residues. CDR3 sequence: CASSLDGTGVEAFF. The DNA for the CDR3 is TGTGCCAGCAGCTTAGACGGGACAGGGGTTGAAGCTTTCTTT.

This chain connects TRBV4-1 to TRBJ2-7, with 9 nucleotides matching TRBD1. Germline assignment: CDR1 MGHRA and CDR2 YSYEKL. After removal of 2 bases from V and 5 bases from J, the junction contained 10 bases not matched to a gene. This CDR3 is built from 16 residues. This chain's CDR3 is CASSQSRGQGRNEQYF. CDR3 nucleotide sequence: TGCGCCAGCAGCCAAAGCCGGGGACAGGGCAGGAACGAGCAGTACTTC.

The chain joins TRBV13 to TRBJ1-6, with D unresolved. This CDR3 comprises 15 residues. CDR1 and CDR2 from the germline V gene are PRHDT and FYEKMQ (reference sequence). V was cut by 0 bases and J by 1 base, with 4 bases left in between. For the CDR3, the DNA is TGTGCCAGCAGCTTAGGTCAGTCCTATAATTCACCCCTCCACTTT. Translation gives CASSLGQSYNSPLHF.

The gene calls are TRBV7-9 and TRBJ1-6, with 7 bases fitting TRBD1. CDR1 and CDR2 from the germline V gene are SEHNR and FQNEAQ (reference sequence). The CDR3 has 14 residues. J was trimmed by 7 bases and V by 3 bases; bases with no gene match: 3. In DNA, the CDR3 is TGTGCCAGCAGCTTTTGGGACAGAAATTCACCCCTCCACTTT. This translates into CASSFWDRNSPLHF.

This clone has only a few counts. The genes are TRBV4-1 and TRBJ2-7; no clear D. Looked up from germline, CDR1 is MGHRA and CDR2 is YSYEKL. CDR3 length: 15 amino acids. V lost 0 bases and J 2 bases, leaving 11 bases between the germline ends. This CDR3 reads CASSQDRRLTYEQYF. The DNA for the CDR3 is TGCGCCAGCAGCCAAGATAGGCGGCTAACCTACGAGCAGTACTTC.

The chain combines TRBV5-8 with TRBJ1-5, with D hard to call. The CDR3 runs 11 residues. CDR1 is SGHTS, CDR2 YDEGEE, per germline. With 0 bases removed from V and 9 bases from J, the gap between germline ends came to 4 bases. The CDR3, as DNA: TGTGCCAGCAGCTTGGGGCTGCCCCAGCATTTT. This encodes CASSLGLPQHF.

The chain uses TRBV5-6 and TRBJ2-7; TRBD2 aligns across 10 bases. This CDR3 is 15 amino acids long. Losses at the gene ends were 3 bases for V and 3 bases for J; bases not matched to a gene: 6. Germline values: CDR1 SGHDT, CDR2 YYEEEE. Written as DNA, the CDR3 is TGTGCCAGCAGCTGGCTAACTAGCGGGATCTACGAGCAGTACTTC. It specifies CASSWLTSGIYEQYF.

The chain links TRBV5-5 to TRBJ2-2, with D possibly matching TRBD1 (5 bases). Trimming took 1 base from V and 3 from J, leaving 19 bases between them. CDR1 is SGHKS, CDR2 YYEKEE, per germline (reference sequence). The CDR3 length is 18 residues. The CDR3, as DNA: TGTGCCAGCAGCTTGTCGACAGCCGATACCCGCCACACCGGGGAGCTGTTTTTT. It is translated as CASSLSTADTRHTGELFF.

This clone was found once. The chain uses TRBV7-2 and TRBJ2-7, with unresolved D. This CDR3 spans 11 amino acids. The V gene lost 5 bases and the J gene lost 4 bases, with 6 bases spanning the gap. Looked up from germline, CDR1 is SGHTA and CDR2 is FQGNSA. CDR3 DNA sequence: TGTGCCAGCAGCCCCCGTTACGAGCAGTACTTC. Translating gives CASSPRYEQYF.

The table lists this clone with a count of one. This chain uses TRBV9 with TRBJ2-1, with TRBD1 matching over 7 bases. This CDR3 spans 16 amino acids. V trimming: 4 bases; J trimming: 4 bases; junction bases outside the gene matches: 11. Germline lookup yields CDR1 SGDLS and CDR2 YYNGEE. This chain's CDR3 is CASSPFFQGEYNEQFF. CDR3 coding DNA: TGTGCCAGCAGCCCTTTTTTTCAGGGGGAGTACAATGAGCAGTTCTTC.

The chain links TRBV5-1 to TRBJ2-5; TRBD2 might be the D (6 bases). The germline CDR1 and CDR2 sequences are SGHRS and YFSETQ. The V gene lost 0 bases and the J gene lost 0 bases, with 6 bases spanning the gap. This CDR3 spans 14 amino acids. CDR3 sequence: CASSLGGNQETQYF. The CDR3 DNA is TGCGCCAGCAGCTTGGGCGGGAACCAAGAGACCCAGTACTTC. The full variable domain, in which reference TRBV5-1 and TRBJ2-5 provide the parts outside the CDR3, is KAGVTQTPRYLIKTRGQQVTLSCSPISGHRSVSWYQQTPGQGLQFLFEYFSETQRNKGNFPGRFSGRQFSNSRSEMNVSTLELGDSALYLCASSLGGNQETQYFGPGTRLLVL.

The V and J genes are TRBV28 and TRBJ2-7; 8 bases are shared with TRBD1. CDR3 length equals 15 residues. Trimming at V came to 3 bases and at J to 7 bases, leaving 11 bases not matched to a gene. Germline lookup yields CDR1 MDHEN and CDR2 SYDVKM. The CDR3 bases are TGTGCCAGCAGTTTCAGGGGGCTAAAATTTTTTGAGCAGTACTTC. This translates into CASSFRGLKFFEQYF.

The chain's CDR3 is CASSFRPTLKNTEAFF. The CDR3 bases are TGCGCCAGCAGCTTCAGACCGACATTAAAGAACACTGAAGCTTTCTTT. The chain carries TRBV5-1 and TRBJ1-1; the D is unclear. This CDR3 spans 16 amino acids. CDR1 and CDR2 from the germline V gene are SGHRS and YFSETQ. V was shortened by 2 bases and J by 1 base, with 15 bases between the two germline ends.

CDR3 bases: TGTGCCAGCAGTGTTCTAGCGGGGGCTTACAATGAGCAGTTCTTC. Protein product: CASSVLAGAYNEQFF. The gene calls are TRBV6-4 and TRBJ2-1, with TRBD2 identical over 10 bases. Germline V gene data show CDR1 as MRHNA and CDR2 as SNTAGT. V dropped 4 bases and J dropped 4; count of bases not matched to a gene: 4. The CDR3 runs 15 residues.

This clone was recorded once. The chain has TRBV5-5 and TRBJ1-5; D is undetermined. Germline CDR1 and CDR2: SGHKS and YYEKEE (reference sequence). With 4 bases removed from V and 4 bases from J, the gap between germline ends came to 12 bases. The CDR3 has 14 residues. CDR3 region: CASSPGGGNQPQHF. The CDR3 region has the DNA TGTGCCAGCAGCCCGGGAGGAGGAAATCAGCCCCAGCATTTT. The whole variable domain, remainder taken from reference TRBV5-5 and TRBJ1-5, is DAGVTQSPTHLIKTRGQQVTLRCSPISGHKSVSWYQQVLGQGPQFIFQYYEKEERGRGNFPDRFSARQFPNYSSELNVNALLLGDSALYLCASSPGGGNQPQHFGDGTRLSIL.

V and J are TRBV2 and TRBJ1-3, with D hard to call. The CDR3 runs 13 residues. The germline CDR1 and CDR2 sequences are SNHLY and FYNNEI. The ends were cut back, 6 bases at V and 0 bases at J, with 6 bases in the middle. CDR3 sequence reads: CASRANSGNTIYF. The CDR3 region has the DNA TGTGCCAGCAGGGCCAACTCTGGAAACACCATATATTTT.